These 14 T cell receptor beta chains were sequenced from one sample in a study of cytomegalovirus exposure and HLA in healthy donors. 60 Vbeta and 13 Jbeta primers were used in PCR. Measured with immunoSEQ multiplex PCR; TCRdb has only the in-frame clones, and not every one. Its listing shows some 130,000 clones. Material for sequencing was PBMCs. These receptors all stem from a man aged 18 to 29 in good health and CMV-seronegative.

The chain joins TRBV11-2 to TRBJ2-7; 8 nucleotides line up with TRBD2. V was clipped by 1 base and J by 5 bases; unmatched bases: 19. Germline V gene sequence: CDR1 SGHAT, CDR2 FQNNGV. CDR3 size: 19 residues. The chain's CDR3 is CASSLVYPSPRRGVHEQYF. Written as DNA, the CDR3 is TGTGCCAGCAGCTTAGTGTACCCCTCCCCAAGGCGGGGGGTTCACGAGCAGTACTTC. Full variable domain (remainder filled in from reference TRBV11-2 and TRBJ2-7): EAGVAQSPRYKIIEKRQSVAFWCNPISGHATLYWYQQILGQGPKLLIQFQNNGVVDDSQLPKDRFSAERLKGVDSTLKIQPAKLEDSAVYLCASSLVYPSPRRGVHEQYFGPGTRLTVT.

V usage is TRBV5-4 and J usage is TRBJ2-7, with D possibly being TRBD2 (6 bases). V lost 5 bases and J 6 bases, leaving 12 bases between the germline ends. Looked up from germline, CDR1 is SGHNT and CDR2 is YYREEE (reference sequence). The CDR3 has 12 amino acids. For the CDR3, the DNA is TGTGCCAGCAGTTGGGAGGCCCTCGAGCAGTACTTC. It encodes CASSWEALEQYF. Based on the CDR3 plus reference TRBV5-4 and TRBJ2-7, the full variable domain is ETGVTQSPTHLIKTRGQQVTLRCSSQSGHNTVSWYQQALGQGPQFIFQYYREEENGRGNFPPRFSGLQFPNYSSELNVNALELDDSALYLCASSWEALEQYFGPGTRLTVT.

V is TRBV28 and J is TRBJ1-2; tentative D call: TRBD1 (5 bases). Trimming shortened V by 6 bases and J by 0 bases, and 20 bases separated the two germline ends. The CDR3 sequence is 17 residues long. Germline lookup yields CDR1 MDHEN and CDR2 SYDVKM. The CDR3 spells CASSSFGRGFPNYGYTF. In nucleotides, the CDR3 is TGTGCCAGCAGCTCTTTCGGGAGGGGATTTCCTAACTATGGCTACACCTTC.

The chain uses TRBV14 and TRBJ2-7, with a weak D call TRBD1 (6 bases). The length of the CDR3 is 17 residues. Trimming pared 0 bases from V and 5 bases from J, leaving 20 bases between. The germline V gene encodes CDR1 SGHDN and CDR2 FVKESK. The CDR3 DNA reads TGTGCCAGCAGCCAAGATCGCTCGGGCAGGGGCCTCGACGAGCAGTACTTC. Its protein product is CASSQDRSGRGLDEQYF.

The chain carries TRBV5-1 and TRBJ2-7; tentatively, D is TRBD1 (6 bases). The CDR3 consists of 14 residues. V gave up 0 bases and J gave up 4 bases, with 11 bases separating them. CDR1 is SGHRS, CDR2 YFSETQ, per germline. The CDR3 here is CASSLDRVSYEQYF. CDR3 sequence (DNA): TGCGCCAGCAGCTTGGACAGGGTGTCGTACGAGCAGTACTTC.

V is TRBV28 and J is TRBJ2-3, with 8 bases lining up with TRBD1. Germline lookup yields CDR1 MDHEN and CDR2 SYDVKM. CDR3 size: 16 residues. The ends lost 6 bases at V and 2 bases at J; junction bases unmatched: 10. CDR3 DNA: TGTGCCAGCAGCTCTCTCAGGGGGCCCCTCACAGATACGCAGTATTTT. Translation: CASSSLRGPLTDTQYF.

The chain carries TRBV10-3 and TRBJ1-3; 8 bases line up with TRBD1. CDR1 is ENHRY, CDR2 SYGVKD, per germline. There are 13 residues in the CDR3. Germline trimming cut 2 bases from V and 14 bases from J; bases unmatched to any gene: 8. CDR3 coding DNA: TGTGCCATCAGTGAGGGGACAGGACTATTTCTATATTTT. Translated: CAISEGTGLFLYF.

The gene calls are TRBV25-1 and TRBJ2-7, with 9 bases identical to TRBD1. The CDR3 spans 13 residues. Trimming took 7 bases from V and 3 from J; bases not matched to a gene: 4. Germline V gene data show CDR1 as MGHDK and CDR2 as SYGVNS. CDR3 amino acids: CASISDRGYEQYF. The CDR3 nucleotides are TGTGCCAGCATCTCGGACAGGGGCTACGAGCAGTACTTC.

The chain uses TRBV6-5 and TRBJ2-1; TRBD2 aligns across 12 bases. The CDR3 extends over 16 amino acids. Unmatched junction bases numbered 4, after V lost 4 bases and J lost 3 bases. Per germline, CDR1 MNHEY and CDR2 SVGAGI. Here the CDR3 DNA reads TGTGCCAGCAGTTTCCTAGCGGGAGGGGACTACAATGAGCAGTTCTTC. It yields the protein CASSFLAGGDYNEQFF.

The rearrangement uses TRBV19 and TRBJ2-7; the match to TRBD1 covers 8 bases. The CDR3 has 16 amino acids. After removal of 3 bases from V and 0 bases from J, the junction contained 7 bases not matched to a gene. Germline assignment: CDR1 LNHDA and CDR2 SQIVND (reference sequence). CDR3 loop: CASSMFKTGVSYEQYF. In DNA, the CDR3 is TGTGCCAGTAGTATGTTTAAGACAGGGGTCTCCTACGAGCAGTACTTC. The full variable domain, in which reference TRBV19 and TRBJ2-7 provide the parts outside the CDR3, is DGGITQSPKYLFRKEGQNVTLSCEQNLNHDAMYWYRQDPGQGLRLIYYSQIVNDFQKGDIAEGYSVSREKKESFPLTVTSAQKNPTAFYLCASSMFKTGVSYEQYFGPGTRLTVT.

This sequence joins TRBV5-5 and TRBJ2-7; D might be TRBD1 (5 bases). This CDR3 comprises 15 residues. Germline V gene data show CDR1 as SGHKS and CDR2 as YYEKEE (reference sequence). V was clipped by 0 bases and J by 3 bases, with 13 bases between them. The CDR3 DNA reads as TGTGCCAGCAGCTTGGGGACGGACACTTACTACGAGCAGTACTTC. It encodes CASSLGTDTYYEQYF.

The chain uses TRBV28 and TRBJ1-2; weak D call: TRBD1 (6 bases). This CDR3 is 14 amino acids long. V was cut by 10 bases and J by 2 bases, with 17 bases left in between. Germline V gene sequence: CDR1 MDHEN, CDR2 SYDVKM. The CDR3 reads CATTSVRGNYGYTF. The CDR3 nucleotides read TGTGCCACTACCTCTGTAAGGGGGAACTATGGCTACACCTTC.

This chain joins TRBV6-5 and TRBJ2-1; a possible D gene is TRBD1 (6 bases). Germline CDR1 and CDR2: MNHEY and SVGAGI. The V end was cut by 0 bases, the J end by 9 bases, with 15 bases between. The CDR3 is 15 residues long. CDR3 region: CASSYSINTGSEQFF. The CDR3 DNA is TGTGCCAGCAGTTACTCGATCAACACAGGGTCTGAGCAGTTCTTC.

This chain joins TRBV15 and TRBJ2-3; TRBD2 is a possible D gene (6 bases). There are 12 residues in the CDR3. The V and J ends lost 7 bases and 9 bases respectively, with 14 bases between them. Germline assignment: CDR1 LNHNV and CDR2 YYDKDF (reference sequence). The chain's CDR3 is CATTKTGGTQYF. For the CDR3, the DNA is TGTGCCACCACCAAAACAGGAGGGACGCAGTATTTT. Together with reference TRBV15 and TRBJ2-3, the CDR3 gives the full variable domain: DAMVIQNPRYQVTQFGKPVTLSCSQTLNHNVMYWYQQKSSQAPKLLFHYYDKDFNNEADTPDNFQSRRPNTSFCFLDIRSPGLGDTAMYLCATTKTGGTQYFGPGTRLTVL.